Below are 15 T cell receptor beta chains sequenced from a single sample in a study of CD8+ T cells in alopecia areata. Following extraction, RNA underwent reverse transcription to cDNA, which served as the sequencing template. Profiling relied on immunoSEQ multiplex PCR, and the TCRdb table lists in-frame clones only, not all of them. The sample shows around 120,000 clones, about 50% of them seen only once. Treatment given: oral pan-JAK inhibitor, 5-10 mg twice daily. Specimen: CD4+ T cells sorted from blood, collected at week 4, from a patient treated with tofacitinib. The receptor set was obtained from a human donor with alopecia areata.

The rearrangement joins TRBV9 to TRBJ2-1; perhaps TRBD2 as D (6 bases). Germline V lookup: CDR1 SGDLS, CDR2 YYNGEE. CDR3 length: 15 amino acids. V lost 4 bases and J lost 3, with 14 bases in between. CDR3 nucleotides: TGTGCCAGCAGCCCAGATAGCGGATACTACAATGAGCAGTTCTTC. The encoded protein is CASSPDSGYYNEQFF.

This clone has ten or more counts. The CDR3 DNA reads as TGTGCCAGCAGCGACGGGACCTCTTCTTCTAACTATGGCTACACCTTC. Its translation: CASSDGTSSSNYGYTF. The chain recombines TRBV7-9 with TRBJ1-2; a weak D match, TRBD1 (5 bases). The V end lost 5 bases, the J end lost 0 bases, and 16 bases lay between the germline ends. CDR1 and CDR2 (germline): SEHNR, FQNEAQ (reference sequence). This CDR3 contains 16 residues.

This clone has only a few counts. The rearrangement links TRBV10-3 to TRBJ2-1; D gene uncertain. Trimming removed 4 bases at V and 4 bases at J, with 5 bases between. The CDR3 has 12 amino acids. The germline V gene encodes CDR1 ENHRY and CDR2 SYGVKD. The CDR3 coding sequence is TGTGCCATCAGTGGGCCGTACAATGAGCAGTTCTTC. Its translation: CAISGPYNEQFF.

The chain joins TRBV29-1 to TRBJ2-1, with D possibly matching TRBD2 (6 bases). V was shortened by 6 bases and J by 4 bases, with 10 bases between the two germline ends. From germline, CDR1 is SQVTM and CDR2 ANQGSEA. The CDR3 contains 12 residues. The CDR3 is CSVRRGYNEQFF. The CDR3 region has the DNA TGCAGCGTCCGGAGGGGATACAATGAGCAGTTCTTC.

The chain combines TRBV7-9 with TRBJ1-1, with D uncertain. Germline-derived CDR1 and CDR2 are SEHNR and FQNEAQ (reference sequence). The CDR3 is made up of 13 amino acids. V gave up 5 bases and J gave up 7 bases, with 14 bases separating them. The CDR3 nucleotides read TGTGCCAGCAGCCCTCAGGAAGGAGGTGAAGCTTTCTTT. Amino acid sequence: CASSPQEGGEAFF.

This clone was observed a few times. The CDR3 reads CSVRLGGETEAFF. The CDR3 DNA is TGCAGCGTCCGACTGGGAGGGGAGACTGAAGCTTTCTTT. The J gene is TRBJ1-1, the V gene TRBV29-1, with a tentative D call TRBD1 (5 bases). The germline CDR1 and CDR2 sequences are SQVTM and ANQGSEA. This CDR3 region has 13 residues. Trimming took off 6 bases at V and 5 bases at J, with 16 bases between the two ends.

This clone has a handful of counts. This chain joins TRBV19 and TRBJ1-5, with D possibly matching TRBD1 (5 bases). V was cut by 7 bases and J by 4 bases, with 11 bases left in between. Per the germline V gene, CDR1 is LNHDA and CDR2 is SQIVND (reference sequence). CDR3 length equals 13 residues. CDR3 sequence: CASNFGGNQPQHF. Here the CDR3 DNA reads TGTGCCAGTAATTTCGGGGGGAATCAGCCCCAGCATTTT.

This chain uses TRBV4-1 with TRBJ1-5; no clear D gene. The ends were cut back, 0 bases at V and 5 bases at J, with 11 bases in the middle. CDR1 is MGHRA and CDR2 is YSYEKL in the germline V gene. The CDR3 totals 15 residues. Here the CDR3 reads CASSQEFNNYQPQHF. The CDR3 coding sequence is TGCGCCAGCAGCCAAGAGTTTAACAATTATCAGCCCCAGCATTTT.

This clone came up a few times. The rearrangement uses TRBV5-8 and TRBJ2-4; no clear D. The CDR3 length is 13 residues. CDR1 SGHTS and CDR2 YDEGEE come from the germline V gene. V was pared by 4 bases and J by 9 bases, with 14 bases between. The CDR3 sequence is CASSLSGIGIQYF. The CDR3 coding sequence is TGTGCCAGCAGCCTGTCAGGTATAGGCATTCAGTACTTC. Together with reference TRBV5-8 and TRBJ2-4, the CDR3 gives the full variable domain: EAGVTQSPTHLIKTRGQQATLRCSPISGHTSVYWYQQALGLGLQFLLWYDEGEERNRGNFPPRFSGRQFPNYSSELNVNALELEDSALYLCASSLSGIGIQYFGAGTRLSVL.

The V and J genes are TRBV29-1 and TRBJ2-7; 11 positions match TRBD2. This CDR3 region has 14 residues. V lost 6 bases, J lost 1 base, and 5 bases stayed unmatched. Germline V gene data show CDR1 as SQVTM and CDR2 as ANQGSEA. The CDR3 DNA reads as TGCAGCGTCAACCGACTAGCGGGGTCCTACGAGCAGTACTTC. It yields the protein CSVNRLAGSYEQYF.

The chain links TRBV7-9 to TRBJ2-4, with D possibly matching TRBD2 (6 bases). The V gene lost 4 bases and the J gene lost 2 bases, with 18 bases spanning the gap. The germline V gene has CDR1 SEHNR and CDR2 FQNEAQ (reference sequence). The CDR3 contains 17 residues. The CDR3 region is CASSSTGGVRTKNIQYF. As DNA, the CDR3 is TGTGCCAGCAGCTCCACCGGGGGTGTCCGTACCAAAAACATTCAGTACTTC.

The chain has TRBV29-1 and TRBJ2-3; 9 bases fit TRBD1. Trimming took 7 bases from V and 5 from J; bases not matched to a gene: 10. In germline, CDR1 is SQVTM, CDR2 ANQGSEA. This CDR3 spans 14 amino acids. The CDR3 protein is CSGAGTGFRDTQYF. CDR3 nucleotide sequence: TGCAGCGGGGCCGGGACAGGGTTTAGAGATACGCAGTATTTT.

The chain is built from TRBV7-9 and TRBJ2-7; the match to TRBD1 covers 9 bases. V was clipped by 4 bases and J by 6 bases; unmatched bases: 13. The germline V gene has CDR1 SEHNR and CDR2 FQNEAQ (reference sequence). There are 16 residues in the CDR3. Here the CDR3 reads CASSSNTGTGKFEQYF. The DNA of the CDR3 is TGTGCCAGCAGCTCTAATACCGGGACAGGGAAGTTCGAGCAGTACTTC.

This CDR3 is CSAGGTGTEAFF. The CDR3 region has the DNA TGCAGCGCTGGGGGGACAGGCACTGAAGCTTTCTTT. The J gene is TRBJ1-1, the V gene TRBV29-1, with 8 bases that match TRBD1. Germline lookup yields CDR1 SQVTM and CDR2 ANQGSEA. This CDR3 has 12 amino acids. V lost 7 bases and J lost 4; bases outside the gene matches: 5. The whole variable domain, remainder taken from reference TRBV29-1 and TRBJ1-1, is SAVISQKPSRDICQRGTSLTIQCQVDSQVTMMFWYRQQPGQSLTLIATANQGSEATYESGFVIDKFPISRPNLTFSTLTVSNMSPEDSSIYLCSAGGTGTEAFFGQGTRLTVV.

This chain uses TRBV30 with TRBJ2-2; D may be TRBD1 (7 bases). Germline lookup yields CDR1 GTSNPN and CDR2 SVGIG (reference sequence). Trimming took off 5 bases at V and 2 bases at J, with 12 bases between the two ends. This CDR3 comprises 14 residues. Here the CDR3 reads CAWETGTNTGELFF. DNA for the CDR3: TGTGCCTGGGAGACAGGGACTAACACCGGGGAGCTGTTTTTT.